Sequencing of this T cell receptor beta chain was carried out in a study of CD8+ T cells in alopecia areata. Extracted RNA was reverse transcribed, and the resulting cDNA served as sequencing template. Clones were read by immunoSEQ multiplex PCR, and TCRdb kept only the in-frame ones, dropping some. The sample yields 140,000 to 150,000 clones, 62% seen once. The CDR3 sequence is 14 residues long. Trimming removed 1 base from V and 2 bases from J, with 6 bases in between. The germline gives CDR1 MNHEY, CDR2 SMNVEV (reference sequence). This clone was seen a handful of times. The target antigen is unknown. Cell sorting on a FACSAria was used to separate CD4+ and CD8+ T cells from the PBMCs. General study results and limits: Normal scalp had lower clonality than lesional scalp, with alopecia totalis/universalis lesions showing this most strongly. Possibly as an HLA-related effect, TCR sharing across patients appeared less clear than in mice.

The chain carries TRBV27 and TRBJ2-1; D remains unclear. Sequenced input: CD8+ T cells sorted from blood. This receptor was taken from a human donor in good health. CDR3: CASSLFRTYNEQFF. CDR3 nucleotide sequence: TGTGCCAGCAGTTTATTCCGGACCTACAATGAGCAGTTCTTC.